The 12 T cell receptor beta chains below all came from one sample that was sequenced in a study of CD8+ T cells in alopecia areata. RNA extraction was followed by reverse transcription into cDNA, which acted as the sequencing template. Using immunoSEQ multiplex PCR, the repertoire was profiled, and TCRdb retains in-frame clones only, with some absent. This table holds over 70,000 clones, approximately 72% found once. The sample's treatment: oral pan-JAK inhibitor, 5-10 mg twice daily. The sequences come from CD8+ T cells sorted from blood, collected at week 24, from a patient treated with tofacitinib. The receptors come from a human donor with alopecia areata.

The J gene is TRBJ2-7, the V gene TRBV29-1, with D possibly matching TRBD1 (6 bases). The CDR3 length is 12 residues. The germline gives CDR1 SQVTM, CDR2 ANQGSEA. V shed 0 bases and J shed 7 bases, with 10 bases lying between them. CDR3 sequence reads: CSVEEQGQEQYF. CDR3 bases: TGCAGCGTTGAAGAACAGGGTCAGGAGCAGTACTTC.

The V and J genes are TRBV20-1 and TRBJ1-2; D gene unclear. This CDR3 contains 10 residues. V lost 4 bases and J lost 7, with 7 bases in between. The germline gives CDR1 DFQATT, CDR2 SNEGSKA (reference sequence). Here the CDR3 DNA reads TGCAGTGCTACCCACAGTGGCTACACCTTC. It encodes CSATHSGYTF.

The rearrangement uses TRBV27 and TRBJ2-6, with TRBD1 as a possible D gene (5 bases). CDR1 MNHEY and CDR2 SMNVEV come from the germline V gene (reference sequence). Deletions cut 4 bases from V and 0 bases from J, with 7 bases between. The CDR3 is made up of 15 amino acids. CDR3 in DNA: TGTGCCAGCAGTTCAGGGATCTCTGGGGCCAACGTCCTGACTTTC. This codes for CASSSGISGANVLTF. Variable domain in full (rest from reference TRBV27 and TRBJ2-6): EAQVTQNPRYLITVTGKKLTVTCSQNMNHEYMSWYRQDPGLGLRQIYYSMNVEVTDKGDVPEGYKVSRKEKRNFPLILESPSPNQTSLYFCASSSGISGANVLTFGAGSRLTVL.

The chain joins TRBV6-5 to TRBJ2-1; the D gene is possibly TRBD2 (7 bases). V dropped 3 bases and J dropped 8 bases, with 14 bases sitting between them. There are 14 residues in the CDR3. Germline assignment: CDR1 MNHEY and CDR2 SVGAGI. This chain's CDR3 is CASSYRGGNYEQFF. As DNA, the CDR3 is TGTGCCAGCAGTTATAGGGGGGGAAACTATGAGCAGTTCTTC.

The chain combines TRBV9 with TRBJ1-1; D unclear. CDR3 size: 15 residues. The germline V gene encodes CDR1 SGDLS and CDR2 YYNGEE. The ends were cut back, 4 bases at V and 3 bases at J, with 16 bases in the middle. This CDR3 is CASSPRARTDTEAFF. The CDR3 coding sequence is TGTGCCAGCAGCCCGCGGGCCCGGACTGACACTGAAGCTTTCTTT.

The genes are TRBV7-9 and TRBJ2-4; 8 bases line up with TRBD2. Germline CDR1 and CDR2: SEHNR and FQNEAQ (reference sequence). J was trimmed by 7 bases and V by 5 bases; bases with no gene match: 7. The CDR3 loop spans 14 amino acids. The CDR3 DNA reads TGTGCCAGCAGCATGGGACTAGAAGTCAACATTCAGTACTTC. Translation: CASSMGLEVNIQYF.

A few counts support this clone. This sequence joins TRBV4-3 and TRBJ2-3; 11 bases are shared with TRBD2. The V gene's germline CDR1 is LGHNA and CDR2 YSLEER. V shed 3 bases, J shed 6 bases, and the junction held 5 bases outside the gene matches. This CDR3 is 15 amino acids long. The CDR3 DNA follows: TGCGCCAGCAGCCAGTCTAGCGGGAGGTCCGATACGCAGTATTTT. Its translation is CASSQSSGRSDTQYF.

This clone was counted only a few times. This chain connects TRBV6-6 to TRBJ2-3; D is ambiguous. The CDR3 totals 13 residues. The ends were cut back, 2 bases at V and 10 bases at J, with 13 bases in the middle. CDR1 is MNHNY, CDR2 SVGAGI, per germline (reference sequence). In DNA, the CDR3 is TGTGCCAGCAGTTACGCCGTCCGTGGGGCGCAGTATTTT. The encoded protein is CASSYAVRGAQYF.

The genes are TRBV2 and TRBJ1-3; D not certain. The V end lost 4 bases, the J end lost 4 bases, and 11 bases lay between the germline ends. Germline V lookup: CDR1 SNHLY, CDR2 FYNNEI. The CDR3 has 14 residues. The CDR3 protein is CASSVRPYGNTIYF. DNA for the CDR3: TGTGCCAGCAGTGTGAGGCCCTACGGAAACACCATATATTTT.

The CDR3 is CASSLLSEQYF. The CDR3 bases are TGTGCCAGCAGCTTGTTAAGCGAGCAGTACTTC. V is TRBV5-6 and J is TRBJ2-7; D is undetermined. CDR1 SGHDT and CDR2 YYEEEE come from the germline V gene. Trimming shortened V by 1 base and J by 6 bases, and 5 bases separated the two germline ends. The CDR3 contains 11 residues.

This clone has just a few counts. Here the CDR3 DNA reads TGTGCCAGCAGTGAAGGGGGTACCGGGGAGCTGTTTTTT. This gives the protein CASSEGGTGELFF. This chain connects TRBV25-1 to TRBJ2-2; D possibly matches TRBD1 or TRBD2 (5 bases each). CDR1 and CDR2 (germline): MGHDK, SYGVNS. The CDR3 runs 13 residues. Trimming cost V 2 bases and J 5 bases, with 6 bases left between them. Using reference TRBV25-1 and TRBJ2-2 for the parts outside the CDR3, the full variable domain is EADIYQTPRYLVIGTGKKITLECSQTMGHDKMYWYQQDPGMELHLIHYSYGVNSTEKGDLSSESTVSRIRTEHFPLTLESARPSHTSQYLCASSEGGTGELFFGEGSRLTVL.

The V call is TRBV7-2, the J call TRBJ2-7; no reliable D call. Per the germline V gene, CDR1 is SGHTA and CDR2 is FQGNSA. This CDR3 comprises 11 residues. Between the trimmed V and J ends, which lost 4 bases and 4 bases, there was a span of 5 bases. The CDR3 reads CASSSVYEQYF. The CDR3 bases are TGTGCCAGCAGCTCAGTATACGAGCAGTACTTC.